This entry concerns a single T cell receptor (beta chain). No cognate antigen has been identified for it. No much larger clone exists at a distance of one base, and base qualities are not known. The receptor library was made with the immunoSEQ multiplex PCR assay. A mixture of 60 forward primers for TCR Vbeta segments and 13 reverse primers for TCR Jbeta segments was used in the multiplex PCR. Amplification of the CDR3 region of rearranged TCR beta genes was performed with a multiplex PCR assay on genomic DNA. Amplified TCR beta libraries were sequenced as 87-base-pair reads on the Illumina HiSeq System. Processing in the source paper ran as follows. A later analysis counted about 82 million unique TCR beta chains across the 670 or so repertoires, and approximately 11 million of these chains were shared by at least two donors. Raw reads were error-corrected and collapsed into unique sequences with a nearest-neighbor algorithm that merged closely related sequences to remove PCR and sequencing errors. Alignment of CDR3 sequences to IMGT reference sequences was used to assign V, D and J gene segments. Each retained sequence needed at least a six-nucleotide match to both a V gene segment and a J gene segment. Rearrangements were called productive when the CDR3 lacked stop codons and stayed in frame with V and J; all others were non-productive. CDR3 was defined according to IMGT convention as the region running from the second conserved V-encoded cysteine to the conserved J-encoded phenylalanine. In an earlier analysis of roughly 610 of the donors, sequences lacking an unambiguous match to a single V gene segment were excluded. In an earlier analysis of some 590 of the donors, a V segment was called functional when productive rearrangements were above 56.7%, and segregating when the standard deviation between donors exceeded 5%. A statistical classification framework was developed to diagnose cytomegalovirus status using the catalog of TCR beta chain sequences. In a later analysis, TCR nucleotide sequences were compared against IMGT/GENE-DB human TR gene sequences so that V and J genes could be assigned. In a later analysis, CDR3 sequences and most-parsimonious VDJ recombination scenarios were assigned using the TCRdist pipeline. A later analysis defined each TCR beta chain by its CDR3 amino acid sequence plus V-gene family, and excluded reads lacking a unique V-gene family. A later analysis removed 600 or so highly shared, low-generation-probability nucleotide sequences to deal with suspected cross-contamination and a sequencing artifact. In a later analysis, a clonal expansion index was calculated for each public chain from normalized within-repertoire ranks of inferred template counts. A later analysis computed generation probabilities with a VDJ recombination model fitted to out-of-frame rearrangements, and checked the results against IGoR. A later analysis scored TCR-TCR, TCR-HLA and TCR-CMV co-occurrence with hypergeometric tests, applying a repertoire-size bias correction to TCR pairs. A later analysis estimated false discovery rates by permuting HLA or CMV assignments 20 times. A later analysis grouped co-occurring TCRs with DBSCAN, adding TCRdist sequence similarity when clustering within HLA-allele-positive subsets. For co-occurrence clustering, repertoires with fewer than 30,000 or more than 120,000 public chains were excluded, along with a handful of repertoires with anomalous nucleotide sharing. As stored in TCRdb, this immuneACCESS dataset retains in-frame rearrangements with V and J assigned. A fraction of the clones does not appear; measured against another copy, unresolved V genes explain less than half of the discrepancy, and the remainder lacks a known reason. V and J calls and clone size are as listed in that table; D and trimming were resolved from the DNA. In this sample the table shows roughly 110,000 clones, 60% to 85% of which occur a single time. More than 2.5% of the sample belongs to the ten largest clones.

This specimen belongs to a study of cytomegalovirus exposure and HLA in healthy donors listed by TCRdb under 2017. Study-level background: An earlier analysis of around 600 of the donors reported 250 to 300 Gb of sequence data and roughly 110 million unique TCR beta sequences from about 179 million T cells. An earlier analysis of 587 of the donors used high-throughput TCR beta sequencing to judge whether each TCR beta V gene segment behaved as functional or pseudogenic. Of the roughly 400 genotyped donors, less than 90% were placed in the genetic ancestry cluster associated with self-reported Caucasian donors. Besides the first cohort of approximately 670 subjects, a separate validation cohort made up of around 120 different subjects was used. An early release that covered approximately 600 HLA-typed donors contained about 290 gigabases of sequencing data and roughly 84 million unique TCR sequences. Both class I and class II loci were covered by HLA typing, at four-digit resolution. To predict cytomegalovirus infection status, the study combined high-throughput TCR immunosequencing, statistical association of individual TCRs with disease status, and machine learning. Across about 380 genotyped donors of the cohort, an average of approximately 240,000 unique TCR beta nucleotide sequences per donor were sequenced, and roughly 17% of those sequences were non-productive. Four or five DR-DQ haplotypes were handled as single units for association and clustering, since linkage in the cohort was strong. The T cell repertoires of several hundred subjects were profiled by immunosequencing and related to cytomegalovirus serostatus. All discovery cohort repertoires had been generated on a single sequencing platform. The study was designed to test whether signatures of past pathogen exposure could be identified by cataloging public T cell receptors. To study patterns of TCR occurrence, a later analysis re-analyzed previously published TCR beta repertoires from around 660 donors and added high-resolution HLA genotyping. Alongside the repertoire data, information on donor age, sex, ethnicity and CMV serostatus was compiled. Typing coverage differed by locus: A, B, C, DRB1 and DQB1 were typed in about 620-640 donors, DQA1 in 500 to 550, DPA1 in approximately 610, and DPB1 in 472. In a later genetic analysis, genome-wide SNP genotypes for about three fifths of the roughly 670 donors were used, and that subset was treated as a discovery cohort. Rather than drawing on any new phenotypic data, the later analysis identified candidate immune exposures from TCR beta sequences and the way those sequences occurred across donors.

Trimming at the junction amounts to 1 base on V and 8 bases on J, and the germline ends lie 15 bases apart. From the germline V gene, CDR1 is SGHDT and CDR2 is YYEEEE. From the cysteine through the phenylalanine, the CDR3 covers 14 amino acids. CDR3 DNA is the only sequence kept; it has 42 bases, read in frame from the first base. The cohort comprised 550 to 700 healthy bone marrow donors. At the time of sampling, every cohort member was nominally healthy, though immune exposures that went unrecorded were likely present. The donor tested CMV seropositive, placing the donor among the 250 to 350 seropositive members of the cohort. Each donor provided a peripheral blood sample, and peripheral blood mononuclear cells were used for TCR beta sequencing. Genomic DNA was extracted from the blood cell samples with the Qiagen DNeasy Blood Extraction Kit. Broad study findings and their caveats: Immune exposure information for the cohort was limited to CMV serostatus. Because some donors lacked HLA typing at each locus, the association tests relied only on the typed subset. In both the original and validation cohorts, the classifier was reported to diagnose cytomegalovirus status with high specificity and sensitivity. According to the authors, the approach could potentially be generalized to other disease states and immunological phenotypes. Roughly uniform sequencing depth across donors was assumed in presence/absence analyses, although this assumption may not hold. An association between a missense DCLRE1C variant and V-gene and J-gene trimming of TCR beta chains was found in a later genetic analysis and replicated in an independent cohort. According to a later analysis, most CMV-associated TCR beta chains appeared to be HLA-restricted, and the HLA associations seemed to be driven largely by CMV exposure. According to a later genetic analysis, donors in an Asian-associated ancestry cluster had fewer N-insertions in productive TCRs than the approximately 690-donor mean. Correlated functional status among segregating V segments might be attributable to linkage disequilibrium, but an unknown experimental factor could not be ruled out. A group of highly shared sequence variants was considered likely to be a technical artifact of the sequencing pipeline. An earlier analysis of around 540 of the donors showed that most TCR beta V segments appeared in productive rearrangements either about 90% or about 30% of the time, which broadly matched IMGT annotations. In the study, about 150 TCR beta chains were listed as associated with cytomegalovirus. A further reported finding was that TCR beta sequences accurately predicted the HLA-A and HLA-B alleles for most subjects in the first cohort. According to a later analysis, parvovirus B19, influenza, CMV and Epstein-Barr virus appeared linked to several top co-occurrence clusters. A later analysis associated 15,000 to 20,000 TCR beta sequences with specific HLA alleles at a false discovery rate of 0.05. Most TCR sequences were observed very rarely across donors, whereas some public TCRs were present in many individuals. Strong co-occurrence of HLA alleles, especially DR and DQ, made assigning TCR associations to individual alleles difficult. Some IMGT-functional V segments, including TRBV6-2 and TRBV6-3, could not be distinguished by the 87-base-pair reads and were therefore excluded. Because counts were too low, seventeen rarely observed V segments, including chromosome 9 orphons, were left out of the earlier analysis of 500 to 750 of the donors. Three of the identified cytomegalovirus-associated TCR beta chains were confirmed in vitro to be specific for cytomegalovirus antigens. This cohort had only TCR beta chains sequenced, and the lack of alpha or paired-chain data limited which features could be detected. A later analysis found that TCR association rates varied across HLA loci, with DRB1 alleles showing the most associated TCRs and HLA-C alleles the fewest. A later analysis found that HLA-associated TCR beta chains were more clonally expanded and had lower generation probabilities than equally common non-associated chains.

The clonotype originates from a male donor in good health and CMV-seropositive. The sample consisted of PBMCs. The chain is assembled from TRBV5-6 and TRBJ2-5; TRBD1 is a weak D gene call, 6 bases matching. The sequenced DNA is TGTGCCAGCAGCTTGAGGCCTAAGGGGGATACCCAGTACTTC. This gives the protein CASSLRPKGDTQYF.